The TCR beta chain under discussion was sequenced for a study of blood T cell repertoires in COVID-19. About the research overall: Whether acute or convalescent, the COVID-19 samples came from the United States, Italy and Spain. T cells, B-cell-depleted T cells, or PBMCs supplied cDNA or gDNA.

Methods used by the authors: The assay estimated nucleated cells by amplifying reference gene primers. Sequencing was performed with immunoSEQ multiplex PCR; in TCRdb, only in-frame clones are kept and a portion is missing. V, J and clone size derive from that table, while D and trimming were established from the DNA sequence. The table includes hundreds of thousands of clones, 85% detected once. Germline assignment: CDR1 MDHEN and CDR2 SYDVKM. J gave up 4 bases and V 6 bases, and 6 bases lay outside the gene matches. CDR3 length equals 13 residues. In regard to this clone: The sample has other DNA sequences that encode this CDR3 too.

The TCR was taken from a man aged 45-65 years with active or convalescent COVID-19. The chain has TRBV28 and TRBJ2-7; 7 bases agree with TRBD1. Sequencing was done on a sample of peripheral blood. The CDR3 here is CASSLGTAYEQYF. For the CDR3, the DNA is TGTGCCAGCAGCCTAGGGACAGCTTACGAGCAGTACTTC.